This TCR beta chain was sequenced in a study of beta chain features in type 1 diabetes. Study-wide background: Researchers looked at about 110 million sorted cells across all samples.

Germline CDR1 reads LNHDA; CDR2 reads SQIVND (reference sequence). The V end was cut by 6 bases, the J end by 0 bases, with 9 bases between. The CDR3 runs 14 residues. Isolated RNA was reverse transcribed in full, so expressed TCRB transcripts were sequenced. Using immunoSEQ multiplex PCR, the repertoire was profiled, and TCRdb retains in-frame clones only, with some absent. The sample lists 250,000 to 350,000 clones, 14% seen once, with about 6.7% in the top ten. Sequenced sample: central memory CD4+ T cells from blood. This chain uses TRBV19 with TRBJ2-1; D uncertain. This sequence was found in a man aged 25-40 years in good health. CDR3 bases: TGTGCCAGTAGGACTGATAGCTCCTACAATGAGCAGTTCTTC. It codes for CASRTDSSYNEQFF.